This T cell receptor (beta chain) was sequenced during a study of T cell responses to AZD1222 COVID-19 vaccine. TCRdb's copy holds only in-frame clones and misses some; the assay was immunoSEQ multiplex PCR. The sample holds more than 120,000 clones; 85% to 90% are singletons and the top ten take 1.5% to 2%. Trimming pared 2 bases from V and 9 bases from J, leaving 11 bases between. The CDR3 is 14 residues long. CDR1 and CDR2 from the germline V gene are MDHEN and SYDVKM. The rearrangement uses TRBV28 and TRBJ1-6, with D hard to call. The TCR originated in an adult who received the AZD1222 COVID-19 vaccine. The sample in question was peripheral blood, obtained 28 days after the second AZD1222 dose. The CDR3 DNA is TGTGCCAGCAGTTTACTCCAGGTGCGTTCACCCCTCCACTTT. Translation gives CASSLLQVRSPLHF. The whole variable domain, remainder taken from reference TRBV28 and TRBJ1-6, is DVKVTQSSRYLVKRTGEKVFLECVQDMDHENMFWYRQDPGLGLRLIYFSYDVKMKEKGDIPEGYSVSREKKERFSLILESASTNQTSMYLCASSLLQVRSPLHFGNGTRLTVT.